The 5 T cell receptor beta chains listed next were all sequenced from one sample in a study of identical twins. Using its own MiXCR run on the 5' RACE reads, TCRdb lists one record per CDR3 protein. The sample lists 570,000 or so distinct CDR3 sequences, around a tenth seen once, with under 3.5% in the top ten. These data were also reused for a study on yellow fever vaccine responses in identical twins.

The sample comprised PBMCs. The receptors were gathered from a woman between 18 and 30 years old in good health.

There are a few counts of this clonotype. V gene TRBV6-1 combines with J gene TRBJ2-1; D tentatively reads TRBD1 or TRBD2 (5 bases each). This CDR3 has 11 amino acids. Per germline, CDR1 MNHNS and CDR2 SASEGT. V was trimmed by 1 base and J by 15 bases, leaving 10 bases between them. Written as DNA, the CDR3 is TGTGCCAGCAGTGAAGTCTGGGGGAGGTTCTTC. It specifies CASSEVWGRFF.

This clonotype has just a few counts. This sequence joins TRBV27 and TRBJ2-1, with D perhaps matching TRBD2 (5 bases). Germline-derived CDR1 and CDR2 are MNHEY and SMNVEV (reference sequence). Trimming shortened V by 8 bases and J by 2 bases, and 16 bases separated the two germline ends. The CDR3 sequence is 15 residues long. CDR3 nucleotide sequence: TGTGCCAGCCGGTCGGAGGACCAGCCCTACAATGAGCAGTTCTTC. Translating gives CASRSEDQPYNEQFF.

The rearrangement links TRBV7-9 to TRBJ2-2; possibly TRBD1 for D (6 bases). The CDR3 runs 15 residues. Looked up from germline, CDR1 is SEHNR and CDR2 is FQNEAQ (reference sequence). Trimming took 5 bases from V and 0 from J, leaving 10 bases between them. For the CDR3, the DNA is TGTGCCAGCAGCGGCAGGGGTTCGAACACCGGGGAGCTGTTTTTT. It yields the protein CASSGRGSNTGELFF.

This clonotype was seen a handful of times. The V call is TRBV5-1, the J call TRBJ2-3; 9 bases are shared with TRBD2. The CDR3 contains 16 residues. The trim removed 2 bases at V and 2 bases at J, leaving 6 bases unmatched. CDR1 SGHRS and CDR2 YFSETQ come from the germline V gene. The CDR3 coding sequence is TGCGCCAGCAGCTTAGAAGCGGGAGGTGTCACAGATACGCAGTATTTT. Residues: CASSLEAGGVTDTQYF.

This clonotype was counted only a few times. The chain couples TRBV6-2 or TRBV6-3 to TRBJ2-5; 7 bases map to TRBD1. Germline V gene sequence: CDR1 MNHEY, CDR2 SVGEGT. The V and J ends lost 4 bases and 0 bases, in that order; junction bases with no gene match: 11. This CDR3 has 17 residues. The CDR3 DNA follows: TGTGCCAGCAGTTCCGGCTCCGGGACAGAATACCAAGAGACCCAGTACTTC. Amino acid sequence: CASSSGSGTEYQETQYF.